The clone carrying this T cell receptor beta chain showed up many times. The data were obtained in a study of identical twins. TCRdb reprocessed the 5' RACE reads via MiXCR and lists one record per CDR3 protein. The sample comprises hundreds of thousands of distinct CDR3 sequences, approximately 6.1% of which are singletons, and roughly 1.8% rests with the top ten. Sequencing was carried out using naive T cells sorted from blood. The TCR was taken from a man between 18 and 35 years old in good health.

The CDR3 spells CASSQPGTGLDEQFF. The CDR3 DNA follows: TGTGCCAGCAGTCAACCCGGGACAGGGCTGGATGAGCAGTTCTTC. The chain couples TRBV28 to TRBJ2-1; TRBD1 aligns across 9 bases. V gave up 5 bases and J gave up 8 bases; unmatched junction bases: 10. Per the germline V gene, CDR1 is MDHEN and CDR2 is SYDVKM. The CDR3 has 15 residues.